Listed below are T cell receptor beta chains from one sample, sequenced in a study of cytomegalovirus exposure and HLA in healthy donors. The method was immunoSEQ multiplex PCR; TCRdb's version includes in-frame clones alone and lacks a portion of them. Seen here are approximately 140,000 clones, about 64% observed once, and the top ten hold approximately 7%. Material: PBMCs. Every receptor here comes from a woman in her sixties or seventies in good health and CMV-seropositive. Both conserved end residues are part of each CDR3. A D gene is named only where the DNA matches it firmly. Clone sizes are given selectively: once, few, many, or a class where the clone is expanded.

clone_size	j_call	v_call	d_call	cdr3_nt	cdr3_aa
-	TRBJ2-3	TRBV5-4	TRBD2	TGTGCCAGCAGCGGGGCTAGCGGGAGGGCCACAGATACGCAGTATTTT	CASSGASGRATDTQYF
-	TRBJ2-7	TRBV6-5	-	TGTGCCAGCAGTTACTCGCGTCAACTCTACGAGCAGTACTTC	CASSYSRQLYEQYF
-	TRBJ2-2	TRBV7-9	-	TGTGCCAGCAGCTTACCAGGCCCCAACACCGGGGAGCTGTTTTTT	CASSLPGPNTGELFF
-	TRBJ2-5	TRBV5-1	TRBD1	TGCGCCAGCCGACAGGGGCCCGAAGAGACCCAGTACTTC	CASRQGPEETQYF
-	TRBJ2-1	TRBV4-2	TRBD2	TGTGCCAGCAGCCCGGTCGATGCGGGAGCAGTCAATGAGCAGTTCTTC	CASSPVDAGAVNEQFF
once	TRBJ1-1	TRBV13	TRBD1	TGTGCCAGCAGCTTATCGGACAGGGGGCTTACTGAAGCTTTCTTT	CASSLSDRGLTEAFF
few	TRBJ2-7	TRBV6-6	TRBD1	TGTGCCAGCAGTTACTCTGGGACAGGGTTCTACGGGCAGTACTTC	CASSYSGTGFYGQYF
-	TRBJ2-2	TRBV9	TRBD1	TGTGCCAGCAGCGTAACAGGGGGCTCGGCCGGGGAGCTGTTTTTT	CASSVTGGSAGELFF
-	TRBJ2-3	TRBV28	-	TGTGCCAGCAGTCCTCCCGGGTCCACAGATACGCAGTATTTT	CASSPPGSTDTQYF
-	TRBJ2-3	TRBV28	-	TGTGCCAGCAGGTCTTGGGAGTTCACAGATACGCAGTATTTT	CASRSWEFTDTQYF
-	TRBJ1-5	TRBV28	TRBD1	TGTGCCAGCAGTTTAAGGTGGGACAGGGTATATAGCAATCAGCCCCAGCATTTT	CASSLRWDRVYSNQPQHF
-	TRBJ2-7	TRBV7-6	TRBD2	TGTGCCAGCAGCTCCCAAGAGGGACTAGCTGTCTACGAGCAGTACTTC	CASSSQEGLAVYEQYF
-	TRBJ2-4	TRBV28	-	TGTGCCACCGGCCAGCCGGCGGGCATTGGAGCCAAAAACATTCAGTACTTC	CATGQPAGIGAKNIQYF
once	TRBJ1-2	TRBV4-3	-	TGCGCCAGCAGCCAAGATGCTTCAGTGGACTATGGCTACACCTTC	CASSQDASVDYGYTF
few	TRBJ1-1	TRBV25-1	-	TGTGCCAGCAGTGATTCCCTGGGGAGGACGAACACTGAAGCTTTCTTT	CASSDSLGRTNTEAFF
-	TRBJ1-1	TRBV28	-	TGTGCCAGCAGTTTTCGAGGGAACACTGAAGCTTTCTTT	CASSFRGNTEAFF
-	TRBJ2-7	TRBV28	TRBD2	TGTGCCAGCAGCTCTCGGGGACTAGAGCCCCTCATGAAGCAGTACTTC	CASSSRGLEPLMKQYF
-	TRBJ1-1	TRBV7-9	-	TGTGCCAGCAGCTCGGCAGGGACTGAAGCTTTCTTT	CASSSAGTEAFF
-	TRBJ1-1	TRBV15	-	TGTGCCACCAGCAGAGCAGGGGAGTCTGCTGAAGCTTTCTTT	CATSRAGESAEAFF
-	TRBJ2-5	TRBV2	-	TGTGCCAGCAGTGCGACCGGGACAGCGGGAGAGACCCAGTACTTC	CASSATGTAGETQYF
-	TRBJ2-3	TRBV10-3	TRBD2	TGTGCCATCAGTGAATGGGGAGCGGGAGTCGGCACAGATACGCAGTATTTT	CAISEWGAGVGTDTQYF
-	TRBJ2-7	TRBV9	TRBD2	TGTGCCAGCAGCCCGGGGACTAGAGGAGAGCAGTACTTC	CASSPGTRGEQYF
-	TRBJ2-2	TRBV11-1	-	TGTGCCAGCAGCTTAATCGTGACCCGTGGGAGCGGGGAGCTGTTTTTT	CASSLIVTRGSGELFF
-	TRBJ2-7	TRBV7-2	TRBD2	TGTGCCAGCAGCTTAAGTTTAGCGGGAGGTATCGAGCAGTACTTC	CASSLSLAGGIEQYF
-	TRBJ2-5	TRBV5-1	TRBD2	TGCGCCAGCAGACTAGCGGGAGGGAGGGAGACCCAGTACTTC	CASRLAGGRETQYF
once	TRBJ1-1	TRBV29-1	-	TGCAGCGTGCGAGGACACACAAACACTGAAGATTTCTTT	CSVRGHTNTEDFF
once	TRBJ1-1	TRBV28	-	TGTGCCAGCAGCCCCGCTGGCGGGGGGGAATGGACTGAAGCTTTCTTT	CASSPAGGGEWTEAFF
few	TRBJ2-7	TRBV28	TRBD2	TGTGCCAGCAGTCGCGCCGGGACTAGCGGGACTAGCTACGAGCAGTACTTC	CASSRAGTSGTSYEQYF
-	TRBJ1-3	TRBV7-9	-	TGTGCCAGCAGCTTAGACTCTATAGGAAACACCATATATTTT	CASSLDSIGNTIYF
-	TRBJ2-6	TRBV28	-	TGTGCCAGCAGTTCCCGACAGAGCGGGGCCAACGTCCTGACTTTC	CASSSRQSGANVLTF
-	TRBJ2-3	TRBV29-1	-	TGCAGCGTTGGGGTACAGGTCACAGATACGCAGTATTTT	CSVGVQVTDTQYF
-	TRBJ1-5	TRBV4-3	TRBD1	TGCGCCAGCAGCCAAGTGTACATCTCAGGGGGCGCGGGTAAAGAGCCCCAGCATTTT	CASSQVYISGGAGKEPQHF
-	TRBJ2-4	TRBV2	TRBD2	TGTGCCAGCAGTGTAAGCGGGAGGGCCAAAAACATTCAGTACTTC	CASSVSGRAKNIQYF
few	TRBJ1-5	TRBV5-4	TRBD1	TGTGCCAGCAGAGCAACAGGGGGGAGTGGTCAGCCCCAGCATTTT	CASRATGGSGQPQHF
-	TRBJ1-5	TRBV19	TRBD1	TGTGCCAGTAGGCGGGCGACAGGGGAAGGGCAGCCCCAGCATTTT	CASRRATGEGQPQHF
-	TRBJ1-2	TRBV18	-	TGTGCCAGCTCACAGGGGCTGTCCGACCTGAATGGCTACACCTTC	CASSQGLSDLNGYTF
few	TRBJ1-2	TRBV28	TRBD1	TGTGCCAGCAGTTTCGGCGACAGGGGCCACAACTATGGCTACACCTTC	CASSFGDRGHNYGYTF
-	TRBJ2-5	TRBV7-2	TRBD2	TGTGCCAGCAGCCCCCAACTAGCGGCCCAAGAGACCCAGTACTTC	CASSPQLAAQETQYF
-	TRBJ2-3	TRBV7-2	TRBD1	TGTGCCAGCAGCTCCGCCGGGACAGGGGCAGGAGCAGATACGCAGTATTTT	CASSSAGTGAGADTQYF
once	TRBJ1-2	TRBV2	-	TGTGCCAGCAGTGAGGGGAGACTCGGCTACACCTTC	CASSEGRLGYTF
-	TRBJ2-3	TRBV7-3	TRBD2	TGTGCCAGCAGCTCCCCTAGCGGGAGGGACACAGATACGCAGTATTTT	CASSSPSGRDTDTQYF
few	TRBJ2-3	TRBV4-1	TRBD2	TGCGCCACCCAAAGACTAGCGGGAGTGTTAGATACGCAGTATTTT	CATQRLAGVLDTQYF
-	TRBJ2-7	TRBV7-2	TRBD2	TGTGCCAGCAGCATGACTAGCGTCGAGCAGTACTTC	CASSMTSVEQYF
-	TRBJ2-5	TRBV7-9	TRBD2	TGTGCCAGCAGCTTCGGCGGGAGAGAGACCCAGTACTTC	CASSFGGRETQYF
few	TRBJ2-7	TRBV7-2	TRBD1	TGTGCCAGCAGCTTCCCGGACAGGGGGAGGACCTACGAGCAGTACTTC	CASSFPDRGRTYEQYF
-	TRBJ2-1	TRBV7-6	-	TGTGCCAGCAGCCCCCTAACCAGGGTGGGGAACAATGAGCAGTTCTTC	CASSPLTRVGNNEQFF